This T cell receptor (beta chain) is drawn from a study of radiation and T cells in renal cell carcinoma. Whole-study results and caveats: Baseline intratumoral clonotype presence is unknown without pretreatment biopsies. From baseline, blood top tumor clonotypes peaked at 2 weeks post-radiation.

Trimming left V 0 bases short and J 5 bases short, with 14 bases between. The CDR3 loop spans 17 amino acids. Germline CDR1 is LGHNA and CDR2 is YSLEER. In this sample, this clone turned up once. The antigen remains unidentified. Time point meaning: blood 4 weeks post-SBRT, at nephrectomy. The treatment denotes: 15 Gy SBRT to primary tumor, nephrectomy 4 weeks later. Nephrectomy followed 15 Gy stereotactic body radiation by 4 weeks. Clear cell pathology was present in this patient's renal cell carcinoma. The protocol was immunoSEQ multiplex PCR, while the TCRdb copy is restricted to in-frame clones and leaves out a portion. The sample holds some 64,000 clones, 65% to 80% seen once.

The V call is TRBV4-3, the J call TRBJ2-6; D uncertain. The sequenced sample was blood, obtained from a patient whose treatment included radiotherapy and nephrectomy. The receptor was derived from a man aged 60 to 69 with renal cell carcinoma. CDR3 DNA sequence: TGCGCCAGCAGCCAAGAATTCAGGAAACTTAGGGCCAACGTCCTGACTTTC. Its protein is CASSQEFRKLRANVLTF.